Only a few counts were recorded for the clone carrying this T cell receptor beta chain. Its antigen is undetermined. The sample is drawn from a study of cytomegalovirus exposure and HLA in healthy donors. Study conclusions and caveats: Researchers counted approximately 160 TCR beta chains as cytomegalovirus-associated. Indistinguishable V segments, including TRBV6-2 and TRBV6-3, were excluded. HLA-A and HLA-B allele assignments for most subjects were reportedly predicted accurately using TCR beta sequences.

The PCR ran on 60 Vbeta and 13 Jbeta primers. Libraries were prepared by immunoSEQ multiplex PCR; TCRdb keeps only in-frame clonotypes and omits some of them. The table has over 60,000 clones, about four fifths seen once. Germline V lookup: CDR1 SGHNT, CDR2 YYREEE (reference sequence). The V segment lost 1 base and the J segment 7 bases; nucleotides outside the gene matches: 12. The CDR3 has 16 residues. The origin of this receptor is a young woman in good health and CMV-seronegative. The sequencing sample was made of PBMCs. The V and J genes are TRBV5-4 and TRBJ2-7, with 9 bases that match TRBD2. This chain's CDR3 is CASSLSTSGPHWEQYF. The CDR3 DNA follows: TGTGCCAGCAGCTTGTCGACTAGCGGACCCCACTGGGAGCAGTACTTC.